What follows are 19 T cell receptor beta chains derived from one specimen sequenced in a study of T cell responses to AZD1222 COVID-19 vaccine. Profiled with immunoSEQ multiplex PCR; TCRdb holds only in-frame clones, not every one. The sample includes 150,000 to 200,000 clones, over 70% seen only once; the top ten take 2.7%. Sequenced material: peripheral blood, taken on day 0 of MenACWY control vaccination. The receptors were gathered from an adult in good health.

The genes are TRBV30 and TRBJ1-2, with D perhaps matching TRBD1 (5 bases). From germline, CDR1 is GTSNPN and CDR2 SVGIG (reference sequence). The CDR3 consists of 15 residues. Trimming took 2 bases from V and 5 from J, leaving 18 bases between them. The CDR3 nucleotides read TGTGCCTGGAGTCCCTCCAGGGTGGAGGGGTATGGCTACACCTTC. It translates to CAWSPSRVEGYGYTF.

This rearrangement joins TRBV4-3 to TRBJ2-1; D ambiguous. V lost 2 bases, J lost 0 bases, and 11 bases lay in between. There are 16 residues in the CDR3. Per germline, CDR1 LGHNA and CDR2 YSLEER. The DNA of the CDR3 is TGCGCCAGCAGCCAAAGGACGGAAAGCTCCTACAATGAGCAGTTCTTC. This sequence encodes CASSQRTESSYNEQFF.

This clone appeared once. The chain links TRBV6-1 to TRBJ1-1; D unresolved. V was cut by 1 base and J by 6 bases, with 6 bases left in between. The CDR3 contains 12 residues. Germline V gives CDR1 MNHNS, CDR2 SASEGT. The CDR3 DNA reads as TGTGCCAGCAGTGAAGGCGGGGCTGAAGCTTTCTTT. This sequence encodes CASSEGGAEAFF.

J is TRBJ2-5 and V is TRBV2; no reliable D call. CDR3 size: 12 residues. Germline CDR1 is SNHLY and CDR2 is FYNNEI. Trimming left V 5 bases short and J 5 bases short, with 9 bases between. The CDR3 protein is CASSYTRETQYF. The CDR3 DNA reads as TGTGCCAGCAGTTACACCCGGGAGACCCAGTACTTC.

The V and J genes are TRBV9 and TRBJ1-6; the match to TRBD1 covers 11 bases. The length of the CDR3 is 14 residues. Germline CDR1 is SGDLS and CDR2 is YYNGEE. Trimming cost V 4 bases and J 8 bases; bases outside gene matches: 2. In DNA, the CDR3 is TGTGCCAGCAGCCTGGGACAGGGGGATTCACCCCTCCACTTT. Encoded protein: CASSLGQGDSPLHF.

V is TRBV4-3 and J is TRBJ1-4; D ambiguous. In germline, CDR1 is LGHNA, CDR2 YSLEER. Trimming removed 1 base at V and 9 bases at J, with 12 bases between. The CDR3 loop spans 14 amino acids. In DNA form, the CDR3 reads TGCGCCAGCAGCCAAGCCCTCGACCATAAAAAACTGTTTTTT. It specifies CASSQALDHKKLFF.

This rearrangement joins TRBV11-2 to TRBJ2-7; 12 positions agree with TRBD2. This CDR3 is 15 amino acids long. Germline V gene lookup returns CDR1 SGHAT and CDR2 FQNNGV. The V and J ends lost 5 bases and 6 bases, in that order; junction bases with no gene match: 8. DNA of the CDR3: TGTGCCAGCAGCACGAGCCCTAGCGGGAGGGGCGAGCAGTACTTC. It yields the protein CASSTSPSGRGEQYF.

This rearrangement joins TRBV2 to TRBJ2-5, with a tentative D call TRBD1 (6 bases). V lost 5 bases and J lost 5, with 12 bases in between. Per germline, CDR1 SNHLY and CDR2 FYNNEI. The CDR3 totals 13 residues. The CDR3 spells CASSRITGETQYF. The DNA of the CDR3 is TGTGCCAGCAGTCGTATTACAGGGGAGACCCAGTACTTC.

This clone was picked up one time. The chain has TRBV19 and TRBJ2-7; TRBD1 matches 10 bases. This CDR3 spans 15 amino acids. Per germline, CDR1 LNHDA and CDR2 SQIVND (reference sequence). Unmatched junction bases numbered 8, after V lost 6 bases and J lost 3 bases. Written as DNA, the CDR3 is TGTGCCAGTAGCAGACAGGGGGCCTCAGGCTACGAGCAGTACTTC. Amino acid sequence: CASSRQGASGYEQYF.

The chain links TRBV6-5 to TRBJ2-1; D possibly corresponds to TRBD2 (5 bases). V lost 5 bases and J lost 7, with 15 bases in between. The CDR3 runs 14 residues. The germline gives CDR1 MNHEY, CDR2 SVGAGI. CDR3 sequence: CASSRPGLANEQFF. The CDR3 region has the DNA TGTGCCAGCAGTCGCCCTGGACTCGCTAATGAGCAGTTCTTC.

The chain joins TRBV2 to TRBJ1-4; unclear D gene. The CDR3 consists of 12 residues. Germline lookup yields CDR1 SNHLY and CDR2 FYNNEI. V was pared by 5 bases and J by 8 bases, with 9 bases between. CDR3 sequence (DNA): TGTGCCAGCAGTCCGGCGGGGGAAAAACTGTTTTTT. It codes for CASSPAGEKLFF.

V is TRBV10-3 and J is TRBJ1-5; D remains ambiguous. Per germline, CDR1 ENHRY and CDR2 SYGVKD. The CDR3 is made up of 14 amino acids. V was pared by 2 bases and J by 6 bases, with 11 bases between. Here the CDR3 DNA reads TGTGCCATCAGTGAGGGGGTGGGCCGTCAGCCCCAGCATTTT. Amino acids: CAISEGVGRQPQHF.

In DNA, the CDR3 is TGTGCCAGCACCCTTCGGACTAGCGGGTCCCAGTTCTTC. Its protein product is CASTLRTSGSQFF. The gene calls are TRBV12-3 or TRBV12-4 and TRBJ2-1; 11 bases fit TRBD2. The CDR3 runs 13 residues. After removal of 7 bases from V and 13 bases from J, the junction contained 9 bases not matched to a gene.

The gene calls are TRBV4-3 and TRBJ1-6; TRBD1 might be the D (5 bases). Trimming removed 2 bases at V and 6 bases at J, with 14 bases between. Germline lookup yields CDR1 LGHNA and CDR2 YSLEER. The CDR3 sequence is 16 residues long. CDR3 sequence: CASSQYSQGANSPLHF. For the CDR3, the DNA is TGCGCCAGCAGCCAATACTCTCAGGGAGCTAATTCACCCCTCCACTTT.

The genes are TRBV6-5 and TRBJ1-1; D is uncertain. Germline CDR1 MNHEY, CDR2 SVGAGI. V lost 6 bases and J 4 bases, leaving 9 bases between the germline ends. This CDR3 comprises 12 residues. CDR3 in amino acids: CASSAWFTEAFF. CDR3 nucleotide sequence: TGTGCCAGCAGCGCTTGGTTCACTGAAGCTTTCTTT.

The CDR3 region is CASSLWGNYGYTF. The CDR3 nucleotides are TGTGCCAGCAGTTTATGGGGCAACTATGGCTACACCTTC. The chain joins TRBV27 to TRBJ1-2, with D tentatively TRBD1 (5 bases). The CDR3 covers 13 residues. Germline loops: CDR1 MNHEY, CDR2 SMNVEV (reference sequence). Trimming removed 1 base at V and 2 bases at J, with 5 bases between.

This CDR3 reads CASSASPGLEQFF. As DNA, the CDR3 is TGTGCCAGCAGCGCCAGCCCGGGACTTGAGCAGTTCTTC. The chain employs TRBV11-3 and TRBJ2-1, with a tentative D call TRBD2 (6 bases). Trimming shortened V by 5 bases and J by 9 bases, and 14 bases separated the two germline ends. CDR1 is SGHNT, CDR2 YENEEA, per germline. The CDR3 runs 13 residues. Filled out from reference TRBV11-3 and TRBJ2-1, the complete variable domain reads EAGVVQSPRYKIIEKKQPVAFWCNPISGHNTLYWYLQNLGQGPELLIRYENEEAVDDSQLPKDRFSAERLKGVDSTLKIQPAELGDSAVYLCASSASPGLEQFFGPGTRLTVL.

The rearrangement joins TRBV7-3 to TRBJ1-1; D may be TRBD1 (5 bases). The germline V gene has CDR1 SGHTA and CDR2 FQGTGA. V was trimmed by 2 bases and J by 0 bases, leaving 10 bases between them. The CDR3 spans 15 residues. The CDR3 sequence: CASSLGGTVNTEAFF. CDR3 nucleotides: TGTGCCAGCAGCTTAGGCGGGACGGTGAACACTGAAGCTTTCTTT.

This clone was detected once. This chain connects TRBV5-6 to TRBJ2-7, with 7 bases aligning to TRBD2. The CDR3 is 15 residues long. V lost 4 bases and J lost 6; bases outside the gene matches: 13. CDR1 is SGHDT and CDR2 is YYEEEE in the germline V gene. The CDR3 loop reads CASSRAAGYPSEQYF. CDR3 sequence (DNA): TGTGCCAGCAGCAGAGCAGCGGGGTATCCCTCCGAGCAGTACTTC.